This TCR beta chain was profiled in a study of blood T cell repertoires in COVID-19. Study at large: From T cells, B-cell-depleted T cells, or PBMCs came the material, which was cDNA or gDNA.

As handled by the study authors: By means of reference gene primer amplification, nucleated cell counts were estimated. Only in-frame clones appear in the TCRdb table, and some are missing; sequencing was by immunoSEQ multiplex PCR. For V, J and clone size, that table is used; D and trimming come from the DNA. The data show 250,000 to 300,000 clones, 85% to 90% seen once. The study recruited people aged about 18 to 95 years across under 25 US areas. Trimming cost V 5 bases and J 6 bases; bases outside gene matches: 4. Per the germline V gene, CDR1 is MNHEY and CDR2 is SMNVEV (reference sequence). This CDR3 has 14 amino acids.

The receptor was derived from a woman in her forties or fifties who had been exposed to COVID-19. The material sequenced was PBMCs or T cells enriched from blood (not recorded which). The chain carries TRBV27 and TRBJ1-6, with 7 positions matching TRBD1. The chain's CDR3 is CASSPGTANSPLHF. The CDR3 DNA is TGTGCCAGCAGTCCCGGGACAGCTAATTCACCCCTCCACTTT.